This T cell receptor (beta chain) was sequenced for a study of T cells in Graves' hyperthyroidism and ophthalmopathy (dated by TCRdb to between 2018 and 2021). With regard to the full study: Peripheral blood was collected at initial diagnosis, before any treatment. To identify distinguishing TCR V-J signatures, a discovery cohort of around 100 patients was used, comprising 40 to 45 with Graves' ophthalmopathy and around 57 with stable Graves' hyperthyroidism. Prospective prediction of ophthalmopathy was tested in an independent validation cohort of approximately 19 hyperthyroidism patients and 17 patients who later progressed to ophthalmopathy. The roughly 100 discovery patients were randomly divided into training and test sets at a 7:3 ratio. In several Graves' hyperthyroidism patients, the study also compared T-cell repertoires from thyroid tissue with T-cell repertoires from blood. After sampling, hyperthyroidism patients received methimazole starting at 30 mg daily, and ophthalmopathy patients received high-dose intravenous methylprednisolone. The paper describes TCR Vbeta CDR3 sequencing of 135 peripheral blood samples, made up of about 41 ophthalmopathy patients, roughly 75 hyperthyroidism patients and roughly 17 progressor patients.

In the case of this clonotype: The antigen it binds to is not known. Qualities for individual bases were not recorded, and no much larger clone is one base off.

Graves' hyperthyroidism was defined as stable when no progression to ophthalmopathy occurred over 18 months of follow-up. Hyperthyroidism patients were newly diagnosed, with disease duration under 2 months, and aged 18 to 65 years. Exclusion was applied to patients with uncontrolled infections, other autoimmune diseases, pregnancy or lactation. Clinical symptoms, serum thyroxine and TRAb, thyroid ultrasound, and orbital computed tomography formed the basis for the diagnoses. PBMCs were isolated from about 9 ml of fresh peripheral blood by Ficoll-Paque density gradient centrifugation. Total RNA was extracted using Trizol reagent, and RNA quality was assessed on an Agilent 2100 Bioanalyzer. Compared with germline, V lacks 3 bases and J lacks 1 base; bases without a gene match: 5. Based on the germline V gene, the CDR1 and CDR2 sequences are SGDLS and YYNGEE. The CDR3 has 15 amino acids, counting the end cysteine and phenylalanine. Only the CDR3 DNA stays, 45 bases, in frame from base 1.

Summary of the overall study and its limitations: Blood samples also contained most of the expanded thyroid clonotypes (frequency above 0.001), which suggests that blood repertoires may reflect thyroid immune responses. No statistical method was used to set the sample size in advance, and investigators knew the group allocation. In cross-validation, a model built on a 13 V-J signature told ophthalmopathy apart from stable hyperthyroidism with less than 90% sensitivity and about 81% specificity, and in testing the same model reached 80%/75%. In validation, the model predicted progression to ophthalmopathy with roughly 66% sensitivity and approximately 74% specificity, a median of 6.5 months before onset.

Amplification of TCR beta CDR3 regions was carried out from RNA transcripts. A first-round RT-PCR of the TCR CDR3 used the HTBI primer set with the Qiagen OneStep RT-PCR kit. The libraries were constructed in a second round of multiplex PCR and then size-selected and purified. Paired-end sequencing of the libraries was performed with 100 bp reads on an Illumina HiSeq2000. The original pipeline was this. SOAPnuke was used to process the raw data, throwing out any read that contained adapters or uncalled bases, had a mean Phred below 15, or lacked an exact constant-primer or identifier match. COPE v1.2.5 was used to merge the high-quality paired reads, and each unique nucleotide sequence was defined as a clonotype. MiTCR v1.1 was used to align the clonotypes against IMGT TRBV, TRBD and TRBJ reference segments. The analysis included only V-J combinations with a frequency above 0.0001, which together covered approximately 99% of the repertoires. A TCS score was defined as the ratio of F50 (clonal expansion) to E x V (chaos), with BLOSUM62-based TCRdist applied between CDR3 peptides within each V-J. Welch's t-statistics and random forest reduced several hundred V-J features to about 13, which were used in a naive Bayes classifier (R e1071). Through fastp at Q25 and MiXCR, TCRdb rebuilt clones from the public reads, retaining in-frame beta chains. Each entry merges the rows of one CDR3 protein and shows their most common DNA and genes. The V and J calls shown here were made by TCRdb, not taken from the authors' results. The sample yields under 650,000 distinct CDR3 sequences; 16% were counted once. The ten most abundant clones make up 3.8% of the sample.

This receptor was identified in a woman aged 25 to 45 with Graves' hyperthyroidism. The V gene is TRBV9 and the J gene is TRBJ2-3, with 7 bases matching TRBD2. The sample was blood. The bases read TGTGCCAGCAGCGCCGGGGGGACCGGCACAGATACGCAGTATTTT. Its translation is CASSAGGTGTDTQYF.